Presented here are 8 T cell receptor beta chains from one specimen sequenced in a study of T cell repertoires in cytomegalovirus infection. TCRdb redid the calling of the reads with MiXCR, one entry per CDR3 protein. The table shows just under 500,000 distinct CDR3 sequences, with 30% to 40% occurring only once. Antigens for these TCRs are unknown. The source material was cultured PBMCs, sampled from culture after CMV antigen stimulation. The origin of the receptors is a human donor in good health (CMV status not recorded). Some clones in this sample may be carry-over from other donors' samples.

This clonotype was picked up a small number of times. This rearrangement joins TRBV20-1 to TRBJ1-1; possibly TRBD1 for D (5 bases). The V gene's germline CDR1 is DFQATT and CDR2 SNEGSKA (reference sequence). This CDR3 is 13 amino acids long. Trimming left V 6 bases short and J 5 bases short, with 16 bases between. DNA for the CDR3: TGCAGTGCATCTCGGGGGGGGTGGACTGAAGCTTTCTTT. It encodes CSASRGGWTEAFF.

This clonotype appeared a few times. The chain links TRBV5-5 to TRBJ1-3; D is undetermined. The germline CDR1 and CDR2 sequences are SGHKS and YYEKEE (reference sequence). V lost 6 bases and J 2 bases, leaving 6 bases between the germline ends. The CDR3 is 12 amino acids. The CDR3, as DNA: TGTGCCAGCACGCCAGCTGGAAACACCATATATTTT. This translates into CASTPAGNTIYF.

The chain recombines TRBV24-1 with TRBJ1-2; D is unresolved. Germline CDR1 KGHDR, CDR2 SFDVKD. The CDR3 is 13 residues long. Trimming shortened V by 0 bases and J by 8 bases, and 9 bases separated the two germline ends. DNA of the CDR3: TGTGCCACCAGTGATTTGGAGGTGAGAGGCTACACCTTC. Translated: CATSDLEVRGYTF.

The V and J genes are TRBV6-5 and TRBJ1-6; D is perhaps TRBD1 (5 bases). CDR1 is MNHEY and CDR2 is SVGAGI in the germline V gene. Trimming took off 0 bases at V and 10 bases at J, with 19 bases between the two ends. The CDR3 is 17 residues long. The CDR3 DNA reads TGTGCCAGCAGTTACTCGGTCTGGCAGGGACCGACCTCACCCCTCCACTTT. This sequence encodes CASSYSVWQGPTSPLHF.

This clonotype was seen more than once but under ten times. This rearrangement joins TRBV6-6 to TRBJ1-3; TRBD1 matches at 9 bases. Germline V gene data show CDR1 as MNHNY and CDR2 as SVGAGI (reference sequence). The CDR3 is made up of 16 amino acids. The trim removed 2 bases at V and 0 bases at J, leaving 2 bases unmatched. Here the CDR3 reads CASSYGTGSSGNTIYF. In DNA form, the CDR3 reads TGTGCCAGCAGTTACGGGACAGGGAGCTCTGGAAACACCATATATTTT.

The chain has TRBV6-6 and TRBJ2-1, with 8 nucleotides matching TRBD2. The CDR3 length is 16 residues. J gave up 7 bases and V 1 base, and 9 bases lay outside the gene matches. Germline CDR1 reads MNHNY; CDR2 reads SVGAGI (reference sequence). CDR3 residues: CASSYLSAGAPNEQFF. CDR3 nucleotides: TGTGCCAGCAGTTACTTGTCAGCGGGAGCTCCAAATGAGCAGTTCTTC.

The chain combines TRBV19 with TRBJ2-5; D gene uncertain. CDR1 and CDR2 from the germline V gene are LNHDA and SQIVND (reference sequence). The V and J ends lost 5 bases and 4 bases respectively, with 11 bases between them. The CDR3 is 13 residues long. Here the CDR3 DNA reads TGTGCCAGTAGTGCCATCGGTTCAGAGACCCAGTACTTC. It yields the protein CASSAIGSETQYF.

Of note for this clonotype: Mismatch with germline at one junction end may stem from a read error. The J gene is TRBJ2-3, the V gene TRBV10-3; D is undetermined. This CDR3 has 9 amino acids. Germline CDR1 and CDR2: ENHRY and SYGVKD. The CDR3 DNA sequence: TGTGCCATCAGCGGGCCCAGGCATTTT. It yields the protein CAISGPRHF.